This TCR beta chain was found in a study of T-cell reconstitution after alpha-beta-depleted transplantation in children. This clonotype was seen at least ten times. Germline CDR1 SGHDN, CDR2 FVKESK. V was shortened by 4 bases and J by 2 bases, with 7 bases between the two germline ends. This CDR3 spans 13 amino acids. Unique molecular identifiers featured in how the TCRbeta library was prepared. One entry per CDR3 protein results from TCRdb running MiXCR on the PCR reads. The profile shows roughly 200,000 distinct CDR3 sequences, about 6.4% of them singletons. This sequence was found in a human donor who donated a stem cell graft to a child with Wiskott-Aldrich syndrome. V usage is TRBV14 and J usage is TRBJ2-3; D ambiguous. The source was PBMCs from the stem cell graft donor, collected from the stem cell graft. CDR3 loop: CASSPTTTDTQYF. The CDR3 DNA reads as TGTGCCAGCAGCCCTACAACCACAGATACGCAGTATTTT.